This T cell receptor (beta chain) was found in a study of spatial heterogeneity in lung cancer. Study findings and constraints: Counts of expanded alpha and beta TCRs within tumors tracked the tumor nonsynonymous mutation count.

Time point given: sample taken at primary tumor resection. This clonotype was picked up many times. Antigen specificity is unknown. TCRdb fed the 5' RACE reads into MiXCR, producing one record per CDR3 protein. This sample carries about 13,000 distinct CDR3 sequences, 3% to 4.5% of them seen once, and the ten largest clones take 8%. Germline assignment: CDR1 SGHDT and CDR2 YYEEEE. The ends were cut back, 3 bases at V and 6 bases at J, with 16 bases in the middle. The CDR3 runs 15 residues. The chain is built from TRBV5-6 and TRBJ2-1, with D possibly being TRBD2 (6 bases). This TCR derives from a male donor with early-stage non-small cell lung cancer. The sample consisted of lung tumor tissue, taken at surgery. The CDR3 sequence is CASSSTPGLRNEQFF. CDR3 nucleotides: TGTGCCAGCAGCTCAACTCCGGGACTCCGCAATGAGCAGTTCTTC.